A single sample is the source of the 19 T cell receptor beta chains below, sequenced in a study of immune heterogeneity within non-small cell lung tumors. The TCR beta CDR3 region underwent multiplex PCR amplification with 32 V and 13 J primers. In TCRdb, the multiplex PCR reads were re-called with MiXCR into one record per CDR3 protein. The sample lists 12,000 to 15,000 distinct CDR3 sequences, roughly 29% seen once, with 13% to 15% in the top ten. With around 550 ng used per sample, the template was genomic DNA from bulk tumor. From each primary tumor, several far-apart biopsies were obtained during surgery. Curative operations were performed on patients who had untreated, newly diagnosed non-small cell lung cancer. The sample was lung tumor tissue. Receptor source: a woman in her fifties or sixties with non-small cell lung cancer.

This clonotype came up a few times. The chain is built from TRBV3-1 and TRBJ1-2, with TRBD1 identical over 7 bases. This CDR3 spans 15 amino acids. V trimming: 3 bases; J trimming: 5 bases; junction bases outside the gene matches: 9. Germline assignment: CDR1 LGHDT and CDR2 YNNKEL (reference sequence). The CDR3 is CASSHLGRQGYGYTF. Here the CDR3 DNA reads TGTGCCAGCAGCCATCTTGGGAGACAGGGATATGGCTACACCTTC.

The chain has TRBV30 and TRBJ2-2; 7 bases are a match to TRBD2. The germline gives CDR1 GTSNPN, CDR2 SVGIG (reference sequence). V lost 2 bases and J lost 6; bases outside the gene matches: 6. The CDR3 spans 14 residues. Here the CDR3 reads CAWSKGGFPGELFF. Here the CDR3 DNA reads TGTGCCTGGAGTAAGGGAGGGTTCCCCGGGGAGCTGTTTTTT. Combining the CDR3 with reference TRBV30 and TRBJ2-2 gives the whole variable domain SQTIHQWPATLVQPVGSPLSLECTVEGTSNPNLYWYRQAAGRGLQLLFYSVGIGQISSEVPQNLSASRPQDRQFILSSKKLLLSDSGFYLCAWSKGGFPGELFFGEGSRLTVL.

The chain uses TRBV7-2 and TRBJ2-7, with unresolved D. In germline, CDR1 is SGHTA, CDR2 FQGNSA. V dropped 2 bases and J dropped 0 bases, with 8 bases sitting between them. The CDR3 spans 14 residues. CDR3 in amino acids: CASSLRADSYEQYF. Here the CDR3 DNA reads TGTGCCAGCAGCTTAAGGGCAGACTCCTACGAGCAGTACTTC.

V is TRBV20-1 and J is TRBJ1-1; D gene uncertain. Per germline, CDR1 DFQATT and CDR2 SNEGSKA (reference sequence). CDR3 length: 10 amino acids. Trimming shortened V by 5 bases and J by 2 bases, and 3 bases separated the two germline ends. The CDR3 coding sequence is TGCAGTGCTTTCAACACTGAAGCTTTCTTT. Translation gives CSAFNTEAFF.

On this clonotype itself: Germline is not matched at one junction end, which may reflect a read error. CDR3 nucleotides: TGTGCCACTCAGATGTTTGGGTACAATGAGGAGTTCTTC. Translating gives CATQMFGYNEEFF. J is TRBJ2-1 and V is TRBV7-9; no reliable D call. Germline assignment: CDR1 SEHNR and CDR2 FQNEAQ (reference sequence). This CDR3 is built from 13 residues.

This clonotype was counted at least ten times. V gene TRBV4-2 combines with J gene TRBJ2-7; D remains unclear. The CDR3 has 15 residues. V gave up 3 bases and J gave up 0 bases, with 12 bases separating them. Germline V gene lookup returns CDR1 LGHNA and CDR2 YNFKEQ. The DNA for the CDR3 is TGTGCCAGCAGCCATGGCGTGACCCCCTCCTACGAGCAGTACTTC. Translating it yields CASSHGVTPSYEQYF.

A remark on this clonotype: A much larger clone sits a single nucleotide away, making a read error possible. The chain couples TRBV10-2 to TRBJ2-6, with 7 bases lining up with TRBD1. This CDR3 region has 14 residues. Looked up from germline, CDR1 is WSHSY and CDR2 is SAAADI. DNA of the CDR3: TGCGCCAGCAGTACAGGGGCTGGGTCCAACGTCCTGACTTTC. Its translation is CASSTGAGSNVLTF.

The chain links TRBV11-2 to TRBJ2-7, with D perhaps given as TRBD1 or TRBD2 (5 bases each). The V and J ends lost 0 bases and 0 bases respectively, with 12 bases between them. Germline V gene data show CDR1 as SGHAT and CDR2 as FQNNGV. This CDR3 region has 16 residues. The CDR3 DNA is TGTGCCAGCAGCTTAGAGTGGGCAGGGAGCTCCTACGAGCAGTACTTC. It is translated as CASSLEWAGSSYEQYF.

V gene TRBV6-1 combines with J gene TRBJ2-1, with D unclear. CDR1 MNHNS and CDR2 SASEGT come from the germline V gene. Trimming left V 6 bases short and J 5 bases short, with 5 bases between. The CDR3 length is 11 residues. The DNA of the CDR3 is TGTGCCAGCAGCCGTGACAATGAGCAGTTCTTC. Protein sequence: CASSRDNEQFF.

This clonotype is medium-sized by share. The V call is TRBV10-3, the J call TRBJ2-7; D may be TRBD1 or TRBD2 (6 bases each). There are 14 residues in the CDR3. Between the trimmed V and J ends, which lost 3 bases and 2 bases, there was a span of 11 bases. Per germline, CDR1 ENHRY and CDR2 SYGVKD. The CDR3 region is CAISDGGRPYEQYF. The CDR3 nucleotides are TGTGCCATCAGTGATGGGGGGCGTCCCTACGAGCAGTACTTC.

This clonotype was counted a few times. The chain recombines TRBV2 with TRBJ2-7, with 9 bases that match TRBD1. Germline CDR1 is SNHLY and CDR2 is FYNNEI. This CDR3 comprises 16 residues. With V trimmed by 5 bases and J by 2 bases, 10 bases remained unmatched. The CDR3 sequence: CASSPKGGQGTYEQYF. The CDR3, as DNA: TGTGCCAGCAGTCCTAAGGGGGGACAGGGAACCTACGAGCAGTACTTC. The full variable domain, its missing parts supplied by reference TRBV2 and TRBJ2-7, is EPEVTQTPSHQVTQMGQEVILRCVPISNHLYFYWYRQILGQKVEFLVSFYNNEISEKSEIFDDQFSVERPDGSNFTLKIRSTKLEDSAMYFCASSPKGGQGTYEQYFGPGTRLTVT.

This clonotype was picked up one time. The V call is TRBV28, the J call TRBJ2-3; D is perhaps TRBD1 or TRBD2 (5 bases each). V was cut by 7 bases and J by 4 bases, with 12 bases left in between. This CDR3 region has 13 residues. Germline CDR1 and CDR2: MDHEN and SYDVKM. The CDR3 region is CASKSWDADTQYF. The CDR3 DNA sequence: TGTGCCAGCAAAAGTTGGGACGCAGATACGCAGTATTTT.

Details on this clonotype: A much larger clone differs from this one at a single base, so this may be a read error. The genes are TRBV7-3 and TRBJ1-3; D might be TRBD1 (5 bases). Germline loops: CDR1 SGHTA, CDR2 FQGTGA. The CDR3 contains 14 residues. CDR3 DNA: TGTGCCGGCAGCCCGGGGCTCTCTGGAAACACCATATATTTT. It yields the protein CAGSPGLSGNTIYF. Full variable domain (missing parts from reference TRBV7-3 and TRBJ1-3): GAGVSQTPSNKVTEKGKYVELRCDPISGHTALYWYRQSLGQGPEFLIYFQGTGAADDSGLPNDRFFAVRPEGSVSTLKIQRTERGDSAVYLCAGSPGLSGNTIYFGEGSWLTVV.

This chain uses TRBV6-2 or TRBV6-3 with TRBJ1-2; 10 bases align to TRBD1. V lost 6 bases and J lost 6; bases outside the gene matches: 7. This CDR3 comprises 14 residues. Germline V gene data show CDR1 as MNHEY and CDR2 as SVGEGT. CDR3 DNA sequence: TGTGCCAGCAGAGACAGGGGGCAATACGATGGCTACACCTTC. Residues: CASRDRGQYDGYTF.

In this sample, this clonotype turned up many times. The chain couples TRBV24-1 to TRBJ2-3, with D hard to call. CDR3 length: 13 residues. In germline, CDR1 is KGHDR, CDR2 SFDVKD. Trimming took 4 bases from V and 0 from J, leaving 4 bases between them. CDR3 protein: CATSDPSTDTQYF. Here the CDR3 DNA reads TGTGCCACCAGTGACCCTAGCACAGATACGCAGTATTTT.

This clonotype is categorized as medium-sized. The chain combines TRBV30 with TRBJ1-1, with D maybe TRBD1 (6 bases). This CDR3 spans 12 amino acids. V was shortened by 2 bases and J by 7 bases, with 11 bases between the two germline ends. The germline V gene has CDR1 GTSNPN and CDR2 SVGIG (reference sequence). The CDR3 region has the DNA TGTGCCTGGAGTACACAGGGTAATGAAGCTTTCTTT. Amino acids: CAWSTQGNEAFF.

As regards this clonotype: One base away lies a much larger clone, so this may be a sequencing read error. The rearrangement links TRBV6-1 to TRBJ1-5; no definite D call. In germline, CDR1 is MNHNS, CDR2 SASEGT. CDR3 length: 11 amino acids. The CDR3 spells CPSSVPEPQHF. The DNA of the CDR3 is TGTCCCAGCAGTGTACCGGAGCCCCAGCATTTT.

The V and J genes are TRBV3-1 and TRBJ2-3; tentatively, D is TRBD1 (5 bases). The ends were cut back, 0 bases at V and 4 bases at J, with 14 bases in the middle. Germline-derived CDR1 and CDR2 are LGHDT and YNNKEL (reference sequence). The CDR3 has 16 amino acids. CDR3 residues: CASSQERDRWADTQYF. The DNA of the CDR3 is TGTGCCAGCAGCCAAGAGCGAGACAGATGGGCAGATACGCAGTATTTT.

By share, this clonotype counts as medium-sized. The rearrangement links TRBV19 to TRBJ2-3; 9 nucleotides match TRBD1. The CDR3 covers 13 residues. Per the germline V gene, CDR1 is LNHDA and CDR2 is SQIVND (reference sequence). V gave up 10 bases and J gave up 2 bases; unmatched junction bases: 4. CDR3 DNA sequence: TGTGCCACCTCACAGGGGGCCACAGATACGCAGTATTTT. This translates into CATSQGATDTQYF.